The T cell receptor (beta chain) described here comes from a study of regulatory T cells in long-lasting Graves disease. Through Arm-PCR of CDR3 regions and iRepertoire HTBI primers, TCR beta libraries were built. TCRdb reanalysed the multiplex PCR reads using MiXCR and keeps one entry per CDR3 protein. The sample lists 300,000 or so distinct CDR3 sequences, about 20% occurring once. Time point: persistent/refractory GD, antithyroid drugs over 5 years with positive TRAb. Preparation of the TCR library used RNA extracted from PBMCs. Germline CDR1 reads KGHSH; CDR2 reads LQKENI. The CDR3 is made up of 14 amino acids. V lost 1 base and J 0 bases, leaving 7 bases between the germline ends.

The TCR originated in a female donor with Graves disease. V gene TRBV18 combines with J gene TRBJ2-7; D is unresolved. The sequences come from peripheral blood mononuclear cells (PBMCs), collected when the disease was refractory, from a patient treated with antithyroid drugs. CDR3 DNA: TGTGCCAGCTCACCACAGTACGGCTCCTACGAGCAGTACTTC. Its translation is CASSPQYGSYEQYF. The full variable domain, its missing parts supplied by reference TRBV18 and TRBJ2-7, is NAGVMQNPRHLVRRRGQEARLRCSPMKGHSHVYWYRQLPEEGLKFMVYLQKENIIDESGMPKERFSAEFPKEGPSILRIQQVVRGDSAAYFCASSPQYGSYEQYFGPGTRLTVT.